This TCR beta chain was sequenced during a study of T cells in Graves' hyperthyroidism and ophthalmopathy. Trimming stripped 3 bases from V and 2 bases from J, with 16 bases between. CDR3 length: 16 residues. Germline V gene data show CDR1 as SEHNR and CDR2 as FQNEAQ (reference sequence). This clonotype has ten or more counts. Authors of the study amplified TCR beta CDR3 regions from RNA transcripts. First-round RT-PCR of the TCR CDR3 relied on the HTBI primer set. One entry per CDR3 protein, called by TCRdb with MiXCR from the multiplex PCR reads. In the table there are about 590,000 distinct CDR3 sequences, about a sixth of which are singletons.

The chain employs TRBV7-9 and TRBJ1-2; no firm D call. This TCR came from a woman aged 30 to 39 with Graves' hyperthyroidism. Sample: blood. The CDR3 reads CASSLSGYGGNYGYTF. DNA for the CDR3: TGTGCCAGCAGCTTGTCCGGGTACGGCGGCAACTATGGCTACACCTTC.